The text below deals with one T cell receptor (beta chain). Source study methods: By means of reference gene primer amplification, nucleated cell counts were estimated. Produced via immunoSEQ multiplex PCR; TCRdb's table is partial and in-frame only. The V and J calls and clone size come from that table; D and trimming were worked out from the DNA. The table includes 130,000 or so clones, 75% to 90% detected once. This specimen comes from a study of blood T cell repertoires in COVID-19. Background on the study: The origin of the acute and convalescent COVID-19 samples was the United States, Italy and Spain. Sources were T cells, B-cell-depleted T cells, or PBMCs; the material itself was cDNA or gDNA.

Sequenced sample: peripheral blood. The TCR originated in a man aged 70-80 years with active or convalescent COVID-19.

CDR3 region: CASASGGGYEQYF. In DNA, the CDR3 is TGCGCCAGCGCCTCGGGAGGGGGCTACGAGCAGTACTTC. This chain joins TRBV5-1 and TRBJ2-7, with 8 positions matching TRBD2. V dropped 7 bases and J dropped 3; count of bases not matched to a gene: 6. Germline V gene sequence: CDR1 SGHRS, CDR2 YFSETQ. The length of the CDR3 is 13 residues.